This paragraph covers one T cell receptor (beta chain) sequence. The target antigen is unknown. The source of the sample is a study of CD8 T cells in ankylosing spondylitis. Notes on the study in general: Researchers reportedly found disease-linked clones significantly enriched in matched ankylosing spondylitis synovial fluid. Earlier literature documents some of the motif variants in reactive arthritis synovial fluid and blood. About 8 highly homologous variants made up a TCR beta motif, and this motif appeared characteristic of ankylosing spondylitis blood.

Quantitative molecular-barcoded 5'-RACE generated the TCR beta libraries. TCRdb reprocessed the 5' RACE reads with MiXCR, giving one entry per CDR3 protein. The data hold just over 350,000 distinct CDR3 sequences, with approximately 20% observed a single time. This CDR3 spans 13 amino acids. The ends lost 6 bases at V and 4 bases at J; junction bases unmatched: 5. In germline, CDR1 is SNHLY, CDR2 FYNNEI. This chain connects TRBV2 to TRBJ2-7, with 8 nucleotides matching TRBD1. The sequence came from a male donor with ankylosing spondylitis or in good health (not recorded which). The source material was blood, either unsorted or a sorted T cell fraction (not recorded which). This chain's CDR3 is CASRGTGLYEQYF. For the CDR3, the DNA is TGTGCCAGCAGGGGGACAGGACTTTACGAGCAGTACTTC.